The 31 T cell receptor beta chains presented below share a single source sample, sequenced in a study of blood T cell repertoires in COVID-19. Only in-frame clones appear in the TCRdb table, and some are missing; sequencing was by immunoSEQ multiplex PCR. The top ten hold 5.1% of the sample, which has over 200,000 clones, over 80% seen once. Sequencing was performed on peripheral blood. These TCRs come from a human donor in a cohort sampled during active COVID-19.

A few counts support this clone. The chain uses TRBV10-3 and TRBJ1-1; no reliable D call. Germline lookup yields CDR1 ENHRY and CDR2 SYGVKD. Trimming left V 3 bases short and J 3 bases short, with 8 bases between. CDR3 length: 13 residues. The CDR3 DNA sequence: TGTGCCATCAGTGAACGGGGAGACACTGAAGCTTTCTTT. This encodes CAISERGDTEAFF.

J is TRBJ1-4 and V is TRBV6-5; perhaps TRBD1 as D (5 bases). V shed 10 bases and J shed 9 bases, with 18 bases lying between them. This CDR3 has 13 amino acids. The V gene's germline CDR1 is MNHEY and CDR2 SVGAGI. The CDR3 DNA is TGTGCCATTATGGGGGGGATGATGAAAAAACTGTTTTTT. Protein product: CAIMGGMMKKLFF.

The chain is built from TRBV7-3 and TRBJ2-1; 15 bases match TRBD2. This CDR3 has 19 residues. Germline loops: CDR1 SGHTA, CDR2 FQGTGA. Trimming at V came to 5 bases and at J to 2 bases, leaving 10 bases not matched to a gene. The chain's CDR3 is CASSPDGTSGRPPYNEQFF. The CDR3 bases are TGTGCCAGCAGCCCTGACGGGACTAGCGGGAGGCCGCCCTACAATGAGCAGTTCTTC.

This clone was observed a single time. The rearrangement joins TRBV6-2 or TRBV6-3 to TRBJ2-7; the D gene is possibly TRBD2 (5 bases). Germline V gene sequence: CDR1 MNHEY, CDR2 SVGEGT. This CDR3 is built from 11 residues. Trimming removed 4 bases at V and 6 bases at J, with 7 bases between. The CDR3 sequence is CASSFGGEQYF. Here the CDR3 DNA reads TGTGCCAGCAGTTTCGGAGGCGAGCAGTACTTC.

The chain combines TRBV7-2 with TRBJ1-2; 8 nucleotides agree with TRBD1. Germline V CDR1 and CDR2: SGHTA, FQGNSA. CDR3 length: 16 residues. V gave up 4 bases and J gave up 8 bases; unmatched junction bases: 15. The CDR3 loop reads CASSSGQGAVYRGYTF. The DNA for the CDR3 is TGTGCCAGCAGCTCGGGGCAGGGGGCGGTATATCGAGGCTACACCTTC.

J is TRBJ1-2 and V is TRBV7-2, with TRBD1 matching over 7 bases. Per the germline V gene, CDR1 is SGHTA and CDR2 is FQGNSA. J was trimmed by 4 bases and V by 3 bases; bases with no gene match: 5. The CDR3 consists of 14 residues. CDR3: CASSFGQAVYGYTF. CDR3 DNA: TGTGCCAGCAGCTTTGGACAGGCGGTCTATGGCTACACCTTC. The whole variable domain, remainder taken from reference TRBV7-2 and TRBJ1-2, is GAGVSQSPSNKVTEKGKDVELRCDPISGHTALYWYRQSLGQGLEFLIYFQGNSAPDKSGLPSDRFSAERTGGSVSTLTIQRTQQEDSAVYLCASSFGQAVYGYTFGSGTRLTVV.

The CDR3 loop reads CASSQELADLAKNIQYF. Written as DNA, the CDR3 is TGTGCCAGCAGCCAAGAATTAGCGGATCTAGCCAAAAACATTCAGTACTTC. The chain carries TRBV4-2 and TRBJ2-4, with D maybe TRBD2 (6 bases). This CDR3 is built from 17 residues. Germline lookup yields CDR1 LGHNA and CDR2 YNFKEQ. Between the trimmed V and J ends, which lost 0 bases and 0 bases, there was a span of 12 bases.

V gene TRBV5-5 combines with J gene TRBJ2-7, with 9 bases fitting TRBD1. Germline values: CDR1 SGHKS, CDR2 YYEKEE (reference sequence). The CDR3 length is 14 residues. The J segment lost 3 bases and the V segment lost 3 bases, leaving 4 bases of the junction unmatched. The DNA for the CDR3 is TGTGCCAGCAGCTGGGGACAGGGAAGCTACGAGCAGTACTTC. Its protein is CASSWGQGSYEQYF.

This clone was counted a few times. The chain recombines TRBV6-5 with TRBJ2-7, with 8 bases lining up with TRBD1. In germline, CDR1 is MNHEY, CDR2 SVGAGI. CDR3 size: 15 residues. V lost 2 bases to trimming and J lost 4 bases; unmatched junction nucleotides: 7. CDR3 region: CASSYGPGGLYEQYF. DNA of the CDR3: TGTGCCAGCAGTTACGGGCCAGGGGGCCTATACGAGCAGTACTTC.

V is TRBV5-1 and J is TRBJ2-5, with D maybe TRBD2 (5 bases). Germline V gene sequence: CDR1 SGHRS, CDR2 YFSETQ. V lost 2 bases and J lost 5, with 13 bases in between. The CDR3 runs 14 residues. The DNA of the CDR3 is TGCGCCAGCAGCTTAACTTCGGGGATTGAGACCCAGTACTTC. This gives the protein CASSLTSGIETQYF.

The chain links TRBV18 to TRBJ1-1; D may be TRBD1 (6 bases). Germline CDR1 reads KGHSH; CDR2 reads LQKENI. This CDR3 spans 13 amino acids. V lost 2 bases to trimming and J lost 10 bases, with 14 bases between them. The CDR3 DNA reads TGTGCCAGCTCACCAGGGGGCGGGCTTGGAGCTTTCTTT. Encoded protein: CASSPGGGLGAFF.

Here the CDR3 DNA reads TGTGCCAGCAGTCCACAGGGGGCGGCGGGCAATGAGCAGTTCTTC. This codes for CASSPQGAAGNEQFF. The V call is TRBV6-4, the J call TRBJ2-1, with 9 bases that match TRBD1. With V trimmed by 5 bases and J by 6 bases, 8 bases remained unmatched. The CDR3 spans 15 residues. CDR1 and CDR2 from the germline V gene are MRHNA and SNTAGT.

The chain's CDR3 is CASGAGGVNYEQYF. The CDR3 nucleotides read TGTGCCAGCGGAGCGGGAGGGGTTAACTACGAGCAGTACTTC. The chain has TRBV28 and TRBJ2-7, with TRBD2 matching over 10 bases. Germline values: CDR1 MDHEN, CDR2 SYDVKM. After removal of 8 bases from V and 3 bases from J, the junction contained 7 bases not matched to a gene. CDR3 length: 14 amino acids.

The chain recombines TRBV5-1 with TRBJ2-7; D may be TRBD1 (7 bases). CDR1 is SGHRS and CDR2 is YFSETQ in the germline V gene. Trimming stripped 0 bases from V and 6 bases from J, with 19 bases between. This CDR3 is built from 16 residues. This CDR3 reads CASSLEAGTEEGEQYF. CDR3 nucleotide sequence: TGCGCCAGCAGCTTGGAGGCCGGGACAGAGGAGGGCGAGCAGTACTTC.

The V gene is TRBV9, the J gene TRBJ1-3, with D hard to call. Deletions cut 4 bases from V and 0 bases from J, with 11 bases between. The CDR3 runs 15 residues. CDR1 SGDLS and CDR2 YYNGEE come from the germline V gene. The CDR3 nucleotides read TGTGCCAGCAGCCCCCAGGCTTTCTCTGGAAACACCATATATTTT. This gives the protein CASSPQAFSGNTIYF.

The gene calls are TRBV7-9 and TRBJ2-7, with TRBD2 matching 8 bases. The CDR3 loop spans 14 amino acids. Losses at the gene ends were 3 bases for V and 6 bases for J; bases not matched to a gene: 7. Germline CDR1 SEHNR, CDR2 FQNEAQ (reference sequence). CDR3 protein: CASSFRSGRREQYF. Written as DNA, the CDR3 is TGTGCCAGCAGCTTCAGAAGCGGGAGACGCGAGCAGTACTTC.

This sequence joins TRBV27 and TRBJ2-7, with TRBD1 identical over 7 bases. V shed 3 bases, J shed 4 bases, and the junction held 6 bases outside the gene matches. The CDR3 sequence is 14 residues long. Germline lookup yields CDR1 MNHEY and CDR2 SMNVEV (reference sequence). CDR3 residues: CASSLNRGVYEQYF. The DNA of the CDR3 is TGTGCCAGCAGTTTGAACAGGGGAGTGTACGAGCAGTACTTC.

The CDR3 DNA reads as TGTGCCAGCAGTTTAGGGGGGACAGGGAACTATGGCTACACCTTC. Translation: CASSLGGTGNYGYTF. V is TRBV28 and J is TRBJ1-2; 9 bases align to TRBD1. Per germline, CDR1 MDHEN and CDR2 SYDVKM. Unmatched junction bases numbered 3, after V lost 2 bases and J lost 2 bases. This CDR3 is 15 amino acids long.

The V and J genes are TRBV7-2 and TRBJ1-1; 7 bases map to TRBD1. Germline-derived CDR1 and CDR2 are SGHTA and FQGNSA. The CDR3 contains 13 residues. Trimming took 5 bases from V and 3 from J; bases not matched to a gene: 3. The CDR3 here is CASSPQGYTEAFF. CDR3 coding DNA: TGTGCCAGCAGCCCACAGGGGTACACTGAAGCTTTCTTT.

The chain joins TRBV15 to TRBJ2-7; D ambiguous. CDR1 and CDR2 (germline): LNHNV, YYDKDF (reference sequence). V was cut by 0 bases and J by 0 bases, with 12 bases left in between. The CDR3 length is 16 residues. The CDR3 DNA reads TGTGCCACCAGCAGAGATCGTGGCCGAAGCTCCTACGAGCAGTACTTC. Translation gives CATSRDRGRSSYEQYF.

As concerns this clone: Other DNA sequences in this specimen translate into the identical CDR3. The rearrangement uses TRBV11-2 and TRBJ2-7, with a tentative D call TRBD1 (5 bases). V gave up 4 bases and J gave up 0 bases, with 10 bases separating them. Germline assignment: CDR1 SGHAT and CDR2 FQNNGV. This CDR3 has 14 residues. As DNA, the CDR3 is TGTGCCAGCAGCTGGGGCGGAAGCTCCTACGAGCAGTACTTC. Protein product: CASSWGGSSYEQYF.

V usage is TRBV10-3 and J usage is TRBJ2-5; possibly TRBD1 for D (6 bases). The germline CDR1 and CDR2 sequences are ENHRY and SYGVKD. The CDR3 extends over 13 amino acids. Trimming left V 5 bases short and J 4 bases short, with 11 bases between. CDR3 DNA sequence: TGTGCCATCAGTAAGACACAGGGAGAGACCCAGTACTTC. Translated, it gives CAISKTQGETQYF.

The chain couples TRBV27 to TRBJ2-7; D may be TRBD1 (6 bases). V was shortened by 6 bases and J by 2 bases, with 14 bases between the two germline ends. Germline V gene data show CDR1 as MNHEY and CDR2 as SMNVEV (reference sequence). This CDR3 contains 14 residues. The CDR3 DNA reads TGTGCCAGCAGCGGACTTGGGGGCGCCTACGAGCAGTACTTC. As protein: CASSGLGGAYEQYF.

V gene TRBV18 combines with J gene TRBJ1-2; 7 positions match TRBD1. Germline V gene sequence: CDR1 KGHSH, CDR2 LQKENI. V was pared by 5 bases and J by 0 bases, with 6 bases of the junction left unmatched. The CDR3 totals 15 residues. The CDR3 nucleotides read TGTGCCAGCTCATTCACAGGGGCAACTAACTATGGCTACACCTTC. It translates to CASSFTGATNYGYTF. Drawing the rest from reference TRBV18 and TRBJ1-2, the complete variable domain is NAGVMQNPRHLVRRRGQEARLRCSPMKGHSHVYWYRQLPEEGLKFMVYLQKENIIDESGMPKERFSAEFPKEGPSILRIQQVVRGDSAAYFCASSFTGATNYGYTFGSGTRLTVV.

The chain combines TRBV9 with TRBJ2-1; TRBD1 might be the D (5 bases). Germline CDR1 reads SGDLS; CDR2 reads YYNGEE. The CDR3 totals 13 residues. The germline V and J ends were trimmed by 5 bases and 6 bases, with 12 bases remaining between them. DNA for the CDR3: TGTGCCAGCAGTGGCACAGGTATCAATGAGCAGTTCTTC. As protein: CASSGTGINEQFF.

This clone was seen just once. The rearrangement links TRBV5-5 to TRBJ2-7; 8 bases line up with TRBD1. The CDR3 totals 15 residues. Germline CDR1 SGHKS, CDR2 YYEKEE (reference sequence). Germline trimming cut 3 bases from V and 4 bases from J; bases unmatched to any gene: 9. The CDR3 loop reads CASSSHPGGKYEQYF. CDR3 DNA: TGTGCCAGCAGCTCCCACCCAGGGGGCAAGTACGAGCAGTACTTC.

The sample holds many counts of this clone. The genes are TRBV20-1 and TRBJ2-7; possible D gene TRBD2, 5 bases. Trimming removed 3 bases from V and 5 bases from J, with 8 bases in between. In germline, CDR1 is DFQATT, CDR2 SNEGSKA (reference sequence). The CDR3 contains 11 residues. The CDR3 DNA reads as TGCAGTGCTAGTGTCGGGAACGAGCAGTACTTC. Protein product: CSASVGNEQYF.

This clone was observed once. This chain joins TRBV5-4 and TRBJ2-5, with D maybe TRBD2 (5 bases). V lost 0 bases and J lost 5, with 14 bases in between. CDR1 SGHNT and CDR2 YYREEE come from the germline V gene (reference sequence). CDR3 length: 15 amino acids. CDR3 protein: CASSLVRESGETQYF. DNA for the CDR3: TGTGCCAGCAGCTTGGTCCGGGAATCGGGGGAGACCCAGTACTTC.

This clone was detected a few times. The genes are TRBV24-1 and TRBJ2-3; 7 bases are a match to TRBD1. Germline V lookup: CDR1 KGHDR, CDR2 SFDVKD. This CDR3 contains 15 residues. After removal of 0 bases from V and 5 bases from J, the junction contained 4 bases not matched to a gene. The CDR3 protein is CATSDLGTAQDTQYF. DNA of the CDR3: TGTGCCACCAGTGATTTGGGGACAGCACAAGATACGCAGTATTTT.

The chain links TRBV6-2 or TRBV6-3 to TRBJ1-4, with D hard to call. Trimming removed 6 bases at V and 3 bases at J, with 8 bases between. This CDR3 is built from 13 residues. In germline, CDR1 is MNHEY, CDR2 SVGEGT. The CDR3 region is CASSETANEKLFF. In DNA form, the CDR3 reads TGTGCCAGCAGCGAAACAGCTAATGAAAAACTGTTTTTT.

DNA of the CDR3: TGTGCCAGCAGTTTGGGAGGGCCAAGGTCCTACAATGAGCAGTTCTTC. It codes for CASSLGGPRSYNEQFF. The rearrangement links TRBV6-5 to TRBJ2-1; 7 bases line up with TRBD2. The CDR3 length is 16 residues. The V gene end was trimmed by 4 bases and the J gene end by 1 base; junction bases not matched to a gene: 7. Germline assignment: CDR1 MNHEY and CDR2 SVGAGI.